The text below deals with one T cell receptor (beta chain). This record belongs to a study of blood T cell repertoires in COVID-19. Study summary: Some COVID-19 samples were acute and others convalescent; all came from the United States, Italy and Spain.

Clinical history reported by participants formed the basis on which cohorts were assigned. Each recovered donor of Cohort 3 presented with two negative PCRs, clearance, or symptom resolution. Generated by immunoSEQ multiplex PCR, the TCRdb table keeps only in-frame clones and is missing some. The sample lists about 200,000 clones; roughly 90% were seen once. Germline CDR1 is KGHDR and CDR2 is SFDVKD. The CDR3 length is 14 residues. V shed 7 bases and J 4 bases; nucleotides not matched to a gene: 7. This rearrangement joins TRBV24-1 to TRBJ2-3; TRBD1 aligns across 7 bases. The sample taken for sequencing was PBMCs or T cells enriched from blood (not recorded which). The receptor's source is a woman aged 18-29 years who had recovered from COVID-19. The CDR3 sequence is CATRRTGPSDTQYF. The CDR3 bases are TGTGCCACCAGGAGGACAGGACCCTCAGATACGCAGTATTTT.